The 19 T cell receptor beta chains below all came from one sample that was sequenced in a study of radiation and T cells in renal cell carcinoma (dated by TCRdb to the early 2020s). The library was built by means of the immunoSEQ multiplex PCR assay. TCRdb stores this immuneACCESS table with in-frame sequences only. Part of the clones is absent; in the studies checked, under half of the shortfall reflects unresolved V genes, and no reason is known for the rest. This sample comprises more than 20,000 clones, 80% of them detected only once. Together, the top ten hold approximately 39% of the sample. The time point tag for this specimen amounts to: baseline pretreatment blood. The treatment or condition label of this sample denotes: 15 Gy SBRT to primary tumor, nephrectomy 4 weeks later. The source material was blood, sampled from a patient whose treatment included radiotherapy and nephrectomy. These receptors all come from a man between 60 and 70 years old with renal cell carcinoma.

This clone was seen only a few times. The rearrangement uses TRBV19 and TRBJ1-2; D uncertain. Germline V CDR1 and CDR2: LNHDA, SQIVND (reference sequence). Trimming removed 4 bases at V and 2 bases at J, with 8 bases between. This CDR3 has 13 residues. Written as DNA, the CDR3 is TGTGCCAGTAGTAATTCCAGGAACTATGGCTACACCTTC. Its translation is CASSNSRNYGYTF.

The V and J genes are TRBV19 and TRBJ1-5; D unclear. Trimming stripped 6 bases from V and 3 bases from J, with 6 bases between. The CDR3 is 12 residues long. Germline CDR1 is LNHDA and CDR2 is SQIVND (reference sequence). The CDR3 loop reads CASSENNQPQHF. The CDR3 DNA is TGTGCCAGTAGCGAGAACAATCAGCCCCAGCATTTT.

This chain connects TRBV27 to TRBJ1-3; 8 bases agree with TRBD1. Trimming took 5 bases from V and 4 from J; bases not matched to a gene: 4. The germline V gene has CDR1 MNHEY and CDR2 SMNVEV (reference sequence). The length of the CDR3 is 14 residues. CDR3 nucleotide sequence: TGTGCCAGCAGTAGACAGGGGCTGGGAAACACCATATATTTT. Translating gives CASSRQGLGNTIYF.

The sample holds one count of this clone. Here the CDR3 DNA reads TGTGCCAGTAGTACCGGGGCCAAAAACATTCAGTACTTC. Residues: CASSTGAKNIQYF. The chain combines TRBV19 with TRBJ2-4; no firm D call. Germline-derived CDR1 and CDR2 are LNHDA and SQIVND (reference sequence). The CDR3 loop spans 13 amino acids. V was cut by 4 bases and J by 1 base, with 5 bases left in between.

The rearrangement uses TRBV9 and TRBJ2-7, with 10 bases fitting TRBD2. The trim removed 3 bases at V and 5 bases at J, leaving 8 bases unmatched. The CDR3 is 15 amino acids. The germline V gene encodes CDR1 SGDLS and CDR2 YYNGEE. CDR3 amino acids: CASSGTSGPVDEQYF. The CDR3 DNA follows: TGTGCCAGCAGCGGGACTAGCGGCCCCGTCGACGAGCAGTACTTC.

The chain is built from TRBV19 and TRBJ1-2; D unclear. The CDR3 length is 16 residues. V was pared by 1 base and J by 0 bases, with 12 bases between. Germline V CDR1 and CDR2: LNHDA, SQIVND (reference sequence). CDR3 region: CASSIGSGYSNYGYTF. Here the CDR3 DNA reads TGTGCCAGTAGTATAGGTTCTGGTTATTCTAACTATGGCTACACCTTC.

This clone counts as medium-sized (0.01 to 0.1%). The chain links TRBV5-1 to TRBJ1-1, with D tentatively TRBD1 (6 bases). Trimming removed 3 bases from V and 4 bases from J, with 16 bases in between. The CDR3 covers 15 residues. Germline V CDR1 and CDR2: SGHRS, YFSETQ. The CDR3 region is CASSWGHGSTTEAFF. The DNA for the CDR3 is TGCGCCAGCAGCTGGGGGCACGGGTCCACCACTGAAGCTTTCTTT.

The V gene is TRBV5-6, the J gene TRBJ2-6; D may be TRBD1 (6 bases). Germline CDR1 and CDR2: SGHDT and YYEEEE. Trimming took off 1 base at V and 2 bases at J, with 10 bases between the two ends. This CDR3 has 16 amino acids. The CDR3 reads CASSLNWGPGANVLTF. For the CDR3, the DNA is TGTGCCAGCAGCTTGAATTGGGGGCCTGGGGCCAACGTCCTGACTTTC.

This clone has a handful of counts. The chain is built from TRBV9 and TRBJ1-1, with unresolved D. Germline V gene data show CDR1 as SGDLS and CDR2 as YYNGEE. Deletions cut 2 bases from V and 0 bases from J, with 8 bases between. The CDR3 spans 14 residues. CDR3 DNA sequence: TGTGCCAGCAGCGTTGGGTTAATGAACACTGAAGCTTTCTTT. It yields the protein CASSVGLMNTEAFF.

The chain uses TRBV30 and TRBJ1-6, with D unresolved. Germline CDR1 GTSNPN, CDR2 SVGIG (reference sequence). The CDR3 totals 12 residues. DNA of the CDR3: TGTGCTTGCGCAGTATCTCATTCACCCCTCCACTTT. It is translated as CACAVSHSPLHF.

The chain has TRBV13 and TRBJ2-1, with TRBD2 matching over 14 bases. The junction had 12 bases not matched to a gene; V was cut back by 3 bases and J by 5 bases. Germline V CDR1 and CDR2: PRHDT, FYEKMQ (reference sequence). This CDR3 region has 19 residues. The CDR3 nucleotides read TGTGCCAGCAGCTTTGGACTAGCGGGAGGCTCCCTTTTGGACAATGAGCAGTTCTTC. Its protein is CASSFGLAGGSLLDNEQFF.

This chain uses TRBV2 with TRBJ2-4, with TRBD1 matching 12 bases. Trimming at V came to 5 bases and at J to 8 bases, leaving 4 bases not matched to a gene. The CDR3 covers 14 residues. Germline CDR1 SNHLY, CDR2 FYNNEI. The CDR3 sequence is CASSRDRGPDIQYF. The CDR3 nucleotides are TGTGCCAGCAGTCGGGACAGGGGGCCTGACATTCAGTACTTC.

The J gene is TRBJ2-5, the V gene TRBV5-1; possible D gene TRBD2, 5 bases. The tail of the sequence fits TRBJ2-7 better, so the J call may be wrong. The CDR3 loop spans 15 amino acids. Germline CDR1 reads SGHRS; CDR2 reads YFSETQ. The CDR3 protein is CASSLKDSPGYEQYF. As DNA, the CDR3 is TGCGCCAGCAGCTTGAAGGACTCGCCGGGCTACGAGCAGTACTTC.

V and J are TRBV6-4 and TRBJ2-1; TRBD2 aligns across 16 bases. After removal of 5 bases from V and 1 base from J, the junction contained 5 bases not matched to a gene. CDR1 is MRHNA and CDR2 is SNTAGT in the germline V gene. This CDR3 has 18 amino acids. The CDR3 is CASSPGTSGRGSYNEQFF. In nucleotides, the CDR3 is TGTGCCAGCAGTCCCGGGACTAGCGGGAGGGGGTCCTACAATGAGCAGTTCTTC.

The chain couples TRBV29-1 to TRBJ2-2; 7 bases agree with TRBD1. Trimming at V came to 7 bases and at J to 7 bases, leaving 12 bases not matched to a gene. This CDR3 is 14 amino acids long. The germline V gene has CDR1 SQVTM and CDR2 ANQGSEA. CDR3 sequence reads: CSARDREVRGELFF. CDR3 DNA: TGCAGCGCCAGAGACAGGGAAGTCCGCGGGGAGCTGTTTTTT.

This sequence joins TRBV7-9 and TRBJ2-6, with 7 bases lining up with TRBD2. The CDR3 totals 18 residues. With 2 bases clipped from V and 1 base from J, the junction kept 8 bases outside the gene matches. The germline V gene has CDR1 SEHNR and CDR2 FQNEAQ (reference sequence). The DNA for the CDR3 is TGTGCCAGCAGCTTATTTCCGGGAGGAGCGTCTGGGGCCAACGTCCTGACTTTC. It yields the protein CASSLFPGGASGANVLTF.

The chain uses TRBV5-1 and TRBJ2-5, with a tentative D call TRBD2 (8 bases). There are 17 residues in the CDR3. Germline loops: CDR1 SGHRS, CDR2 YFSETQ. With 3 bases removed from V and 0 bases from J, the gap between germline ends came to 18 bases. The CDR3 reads CASSSGGGQPYQETQYF. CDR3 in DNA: TGCGCCAGCAGCTCCGGGGGGGGACAGCCGTACCAAGAGACCCAGTACTTC.

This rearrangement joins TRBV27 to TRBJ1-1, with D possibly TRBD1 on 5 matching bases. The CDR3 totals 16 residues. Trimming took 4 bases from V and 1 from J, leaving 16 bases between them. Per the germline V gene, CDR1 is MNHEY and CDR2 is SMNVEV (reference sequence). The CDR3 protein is CASSYRGPSRNTEAFF. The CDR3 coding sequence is TGTGCCAGCAGTTATAGGGGCCCTTCGAGGAACACTGAAGCTTTCTTT.

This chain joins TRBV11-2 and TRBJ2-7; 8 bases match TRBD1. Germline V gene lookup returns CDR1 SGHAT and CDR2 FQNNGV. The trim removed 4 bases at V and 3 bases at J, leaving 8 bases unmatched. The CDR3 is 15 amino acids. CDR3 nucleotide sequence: TGTGCCAGCAGCTCTCCAGGGGGCGCTGTCTACGAGCAGTACTTC. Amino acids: CASSSPGGAVYEQYF.